Listed below are T cell receptor beta chains from one sample, sequenced in a study of cytomegalovirus exposure and HLA in healthy donors. Sequenced by immunoSEQ multiplex PCR; TCRdb stores in-frame clones only, minus some. The table has under 140,000 clones, approximately 83% seen once. Sequenced material: PBMCs. Source of these receptors: a middle-aged man in good health and CMV-seronegative. Each CDR3 is given with its conserved first and last residue. Fields, in order: clone size, D gene, J gene, V gene, CDR3 protein, CDR3 DNA. A D gene is named only where the DNA matches it firmly. Size tells how often a clone was seen (once, few, many) or the class of an expanded clone, and some rows leave it out.

size: .; D: .; J: TRBJ2-1; V: TRBV2; CDR3: CASSPTSLNSYNEQFF; DNA: TGTGCCAGCAGTCCTACGAGCCTCAACTCCTACAATGAGCAGTTCTTC
size: .; D: .; J: TRBJ1-4; V: TRBV4-3; CDR3: CASSQVGGLKTNEKLFF; DNA: TGCGCCAGCAGCCAGGTTGGGGGCCTTAAGACTAATGAAAAACTGTTTTTT
size: .; D: .; J: TRBJ1-1; V: TRBV5-1; CDR3: CASSLAVAFEAFF; DNA: TGCGCCAGCAGCTTGGCCGTGGCATTTGAAGCTTTCTTT
size: once; D: .; J: TRBJ2-2; V: TRBV7-3; CDR3: CASSYTTGSYTGELFF; DNA: TGTGCCAGCAGCTACACGACAGGCTCTTACACCGGGGAGCTGTTTTTT
size: .; D: .; J: TRBJ2-2; V: TRBV7-7; CDR3: CATPGAGPGELFF; DNA: TGTGCCACCCCAGGTGCGGGGCCCGGGGAGCTGTTTTTT
size: .; D: .; J: TRBJ2-1; V: TRBV6-1; CDR3: CASSGWRREQFF; DNA: TGTGCCAGCAGCGGTTGGAGGCGTGAGCAGTTCTTC
size: once; D: .; J: TRBJ1-1; V: TRBV7-9; CDR3: CASSFAGVVDTEAFF; DNA: TGTGCCAGCAGCTTCGCAGGGGTTGTGGACACTGAAGCTTTCTTT
size: .; D: .; J: TRBJ2-7; V: TRBV6-1; CDR3: CASATRDTFSYEQYF; DNA: TGTGCCAGCGCGACTCGGGACACATTTTCCTACGAGCAGTACTTC
size: .; D: .; J: TRBJ1-1; V: TRBV7-6; CDR3: CASSLQMNTEAFF; DNA: TGTGCCAGCAGCTTACAGATGAACACTGAAGCTTTCTTT
size: .; D: TRBD1; J: TRBJ1-1; V: TRBV5-1; CDR3: CASSLARTGATEAFF; DNA: TGCGCCAGCAGCTTGGCTAGGACAGGGGCCACTGAAGCTTTCTTT
size: .; D: .; J: TRBJ2-4; V: TRBV2; CDR3: CASSPLDRGRLSTKNIQYF; DNA: TGTGCCAGCAGTCCCCTGGACCGGGGAAGACTCTCTACCAAAAACATTCAGTACTTC
size: once; D: TRBD1; J: TRBJ1-5; V: TRBV27; CDR3: CASSWDSHQPQHF; DNA: TGTGCCAGCAGTTGGGACAGCCATCAGCCCCAGCATTTT
size: .; D: .; J: TRBJ2-1; V: TRBV5-4; CDR3: CASSVQGSYNEQFF; DNA: TGTGCCAGCAGCGTCCAGGGGTCCTACAATGAGCAGTTCTTC
size: .; D: TRBD2; J: TRBJ2-5; V: TRBV2; CDR3: CASSPSGVKETQYF; DNA: TGTGCCAGCAGCCCTAGCGGGGTGAAAGAGACCCAGTACTTC
size: few; D: TRBD1; J: TRBJ1-2; V: TRBV28; CDR3: CASRTGGYSDYGYTF; DNA: TGTGCCAGCAGAACAGGGGGATACTCAGATTATGGCTACACCTTC
size: once; D: .; J: TRBJ1-5; V: TRBV6-1; CDR3: CASQLGQPQHF; DNA: TGTGCCAGCCAACTCGGTCAGCCCCAGCATTTT
size: .; D: TRBD1; J: TRBJ1-1; V: TRBV5-1; CDR3: CASRSDRGEAFF; DNA: TGCGCCAGCAGATCGGACAGGGGAGAAGCTTTCTTT
size: .; D: .; J: TRBJ2-7; V: TRBV5-4; CDR3: CASSLGHGSAYEQYF; DNA: TGTGCCAGCAGTTTGGGACACGGCTCGGCCTACGAGCAGTACTTC
size: .; D: .; J: TRBJ1-1; V: TRBV19; CDR3: CASSQTRQVVPEAFF; DNA: TGTGCCAGTAGTCAGACGAGACAGGTCGTTCCTGAAGCTTTCTTT
size: .; D: TRBD2; J: TRBJ2-1; V: TRBV5-1; CDR3: CASSHLAGGYNEQFF; DNA: TGCGCCAGCAGCCATCTAGCGGGGGGCTACAATGAGCAGTTCTTC
size: few; D: .; J: TRBJ2-6; V: TRBV5-4; CDR3: CASSYPGQLVSGANVLTF; DNA: TGTGCCAGCAGCTACCCTGGACAGCTTGTTAGTGGGGCCAACGTCCTGACTTTC
size: .; D: .; J: TRBJ1-5; V: TRBV28; CDR3: CASSLSGQRNQPQHF; DNA: TGTGCCAGCAGTTTATCCGGGCAGCGGAATCAGCCCCAGCATTTT
size: once; D: .; J: TRBJ2-1; V: TRBV4-2; CDR3: CASSQDGGAVGEQFF; DNA: TGTGCCAGCAGCCAAGATGGGGGGGCTGTGGGTGAGCAGTTCTTC
size: once; D: TRBD1; J: TRBJ1-2; V: TRBV28; CDR3: CASSLGTGLGSYTF; DNA: TGTGCCAGCAGTTTAGGGACAGGGCTTGGGAGCTACACCTTC
size: .; D: TRBD1; J: TRBJ2-5; V: TRBV7-9; CDR3: CASNDRGVGETQYF; DNA: TGTGCCAGCAACGACAGGGGAGTAGGGGAGACCCAGTACTTC
size: .; D: .; J: TRBJ2-2; V: TRBV29-1; CDR3: CSVAGALTGELFF; DNA: TGCAGCGTTGCTGGGGCGCTTACCGGGGAGCTGTTTTTT
size: .; D: .; J: TRBJ1-5; V: TRBV28; CDR3: CASSWGGSNSNQPQHF; DNA: TGTGCCAGCAGTTGGGGGGGGAGTAATAGCAATCAGCCCCAGCATTTT
size: .; D: TRBD1; J: TRBJ1-1; V: TRBV11-3; CDR3: CASGLQGGTEAFF; DNA: TGTGCCAGCGGATTACAGGGGGGGACTGAAGCTTTCTTT
size: once; D: .; J: TRBJ1-1; V: TRBV4-3; CDR3: CASSQRGDTEAFF; DNA: TGCGCCAGCAGCCAACGGGGAGACACTGAAGCTTTCTTT
size: .; D: TRBD2; J: TRBJ2-5; V: TRBV7-6; CDR3: CASSSPDLAGVETQYF; DNA: TGTGCCAGCAGCTCACCGGACTTAGCGGGGGTGGAGACCCAGTACTTC
size: .; D: TRBD1; J: TRBJ2-3; V: TRBV13; CDR3: CASSLNRGYTDTQYF; DNA: TGTGCCAGCAGCTTGAACAGGGGGTACACAGATACGCAGTATTTT
size: once; D: .; J: TRBJ2-1; V: TRBV6-6; CDR3: CASSYLRGASGHEQFF; DNA: TGTGCCAGCAGTTACCTTCGGGGGGCCTCCGGCCATGAGCAGTTCTTC
size: .; D: .; J: TRBJ1-3; V: TRBV28; CDR3: CASSLSRGENTIYF; DNA: TGTGCCAGCAGTTTAAGTCGGGGGGAAAACACCATATATTTT
size: .; D: TRBD1; J: TRBJ1-1; V: TRBV28; CDR3: CASIIWRGQGRTEAFF; DNA: TGTGCCAGCATCATATGGAGGGGACAGGGAAGGACTGAAGCTTTCTTT
size: .; D: TRBD2; J: TRBJ2-2; V: TRBV4-2; CDR3: CASSQVGGGSGELFF; DNA: TGTGCCAGCAGCCAAGTCGGGGGGGGCTCCGGGGAGCTGTTTTTT
size: .; D: .; J: TRBJ1-4; V: TRBV9; CDR3: CASSVGPQLSQQLREKLFF; DNA: TGTGCCAGCAGCGTAGGTCCCCAGCTCTCCCAGCAACTGAGGGAAAAACTGTTTTTT
size: .; D: .; J: TRBJ1-2; V: TRBV7-8; CDR3: CASSRATANYGYTF; DNA: TGTGCCAGCTCCCGGGCGACAGCTAACTATGGCTACACCTTC
size: .; D: .; J: TRBJ2-3; V: TRBV29-1; CDR3: CSAEGANTQYF; DNA: TGCAGCGCGGAGGGGGCGAATACGCAGTATTTT
size: .; D: TRBD1; J: TRBJ1-2; V: TRBV6-5; CDR3: CASSLTGPNYGYTF; DNA: TGTGCCAGCAGCCTGACAGGGCCTAACTATGGCTACACCTTC
size: .; D: .; J: TRBJ1-5; V: TRBV5-8; CDR3: CASSSWTFNQPQHF; DNA: TGTGCCAGCAGCTCGTGGACTTTCAATCAGCCCCAGCATTTT
size: .; D: .; J: TRBJ1-4; V: TRBV5-1; CDR3: CASSLGGLGEKLFF; DNA: TGCGCCAGCAGCTTGGGAGGGCTGGGGGAAAAACTGTTTTTT
size: .; D: TRBD2; J: TRBJ2-5; V: TRBV5-1; CDR3: CASSLDSSGGQETQYF; DNA: TGCGCCAGCAGCTTGGATTCTAGCGGGGGACAAGAGACCCAGTACTTC
size: .; D: .; J: TRBJ1-2; V: TRBV25-1; CDR3: CASSEFGGTYGYTF; DNA: TGTGCCAGCAGTGAATTTGGGGGGACCTATGGCTACACCTTC